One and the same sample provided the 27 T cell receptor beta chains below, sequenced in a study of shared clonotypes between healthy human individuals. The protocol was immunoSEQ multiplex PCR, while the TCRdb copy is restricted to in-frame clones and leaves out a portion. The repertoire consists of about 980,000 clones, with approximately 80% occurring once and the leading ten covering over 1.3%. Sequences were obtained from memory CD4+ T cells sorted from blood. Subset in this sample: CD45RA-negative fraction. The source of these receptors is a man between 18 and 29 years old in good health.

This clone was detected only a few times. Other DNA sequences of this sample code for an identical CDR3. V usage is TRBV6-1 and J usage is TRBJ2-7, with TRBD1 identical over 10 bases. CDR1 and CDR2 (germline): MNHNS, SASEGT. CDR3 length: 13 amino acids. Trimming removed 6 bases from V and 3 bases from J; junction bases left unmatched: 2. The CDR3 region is CASSRDRGYEQYF. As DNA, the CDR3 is TGTGCCAGCAGCCGGGACAGGGGCTACGAGCAGTACTTC.

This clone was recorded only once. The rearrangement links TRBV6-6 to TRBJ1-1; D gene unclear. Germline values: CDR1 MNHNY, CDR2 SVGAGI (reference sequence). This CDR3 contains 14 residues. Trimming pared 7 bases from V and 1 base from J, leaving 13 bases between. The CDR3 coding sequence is TGTGCCAGCACCCCCTCACCTCGGAACACTGAAGCTTTCTTT. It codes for CASTPSPRNTEAFF.

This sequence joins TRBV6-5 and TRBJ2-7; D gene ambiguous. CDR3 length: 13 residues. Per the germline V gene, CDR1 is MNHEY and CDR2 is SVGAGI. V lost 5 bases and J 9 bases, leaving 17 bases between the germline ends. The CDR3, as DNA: TGTGCCAGCAGTCCTCTTGGTAGGGATGGGCAGTACTTC. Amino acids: CASSPLGRDGQYF.

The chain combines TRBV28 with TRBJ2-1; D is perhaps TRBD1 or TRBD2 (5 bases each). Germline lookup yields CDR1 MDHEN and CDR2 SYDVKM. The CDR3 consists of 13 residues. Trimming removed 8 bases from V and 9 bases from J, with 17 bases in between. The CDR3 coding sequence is TGTGCCAGCTCAGGCCCCAGGGAGCGTGAGCAGTTCTTC. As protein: CASSGPREREQFF. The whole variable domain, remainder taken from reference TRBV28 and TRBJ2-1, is DVKVTQSSRYLVKRTGEKVFLECVQDMDHENMFWYRQDPGLGLRLIYFSYDVKMKEKGDIPEGYSVSREKKERFSLILESASTNQTSMYLCASSGPREREQFFGPGTRLTVL.

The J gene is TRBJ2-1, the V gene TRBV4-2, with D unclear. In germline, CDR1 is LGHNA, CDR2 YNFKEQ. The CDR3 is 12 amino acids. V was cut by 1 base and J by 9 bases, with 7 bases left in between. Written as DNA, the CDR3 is TGTGCCAGCAGCCAAGCCGACGGTGAGCAGTTCTTC. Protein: CASSQADGEQFF.

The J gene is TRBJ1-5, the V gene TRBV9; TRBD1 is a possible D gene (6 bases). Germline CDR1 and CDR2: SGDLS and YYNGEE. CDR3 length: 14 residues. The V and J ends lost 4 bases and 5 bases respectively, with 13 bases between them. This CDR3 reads CASSQAGTYQPQHF. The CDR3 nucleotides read TGTGCCAGCAGCCAGGCCGGGACATATCAGCCCCAGCATTTT. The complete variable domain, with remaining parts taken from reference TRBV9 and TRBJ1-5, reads DSGVTQTPKHLITATGQRVTLRCSPRSGDLSVYWYQQSLDQGLQFLIQYYNGEERAKGNILERFSAQQFPDLHSELNLSSLELGDSALYFCASSQAGTYQPQHFGDGTRLSIL.

The CDR3 bases are TGTGCCAGCTCACCACCGAGTCTCCGGGGGAACACCGGGGAGCTGTTTTTT. Encoded protein: CASSPPSLRGNTGELFF. The gene calls are TRBV18 and TRBJ2-2; D possibly corresponds to TRBD2 (5 bases). This CDR3 is built from 17 residues. V shed 0 bases and J shed 1 base, with 12 bases lying between them. CDR1 and CDR2 from the germline V gene are KGHSH and LQKENI.

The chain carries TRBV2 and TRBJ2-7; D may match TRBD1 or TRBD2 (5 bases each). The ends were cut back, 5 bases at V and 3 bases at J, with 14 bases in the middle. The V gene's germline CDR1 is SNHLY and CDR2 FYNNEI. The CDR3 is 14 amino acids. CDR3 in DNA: TGTGCCAGCAGTCGGGGCCCCCCCCTCTACGAGCAGTACTTC. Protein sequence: CASSRGPPLYEQYF.

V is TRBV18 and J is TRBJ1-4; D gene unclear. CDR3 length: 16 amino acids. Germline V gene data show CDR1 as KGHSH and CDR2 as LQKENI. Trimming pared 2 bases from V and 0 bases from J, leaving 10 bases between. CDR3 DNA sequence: TGTGCCAGCTCACCATACGGGCCCTCAACTAATGAAAAACTGTTTTTT. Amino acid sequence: CASSPYGPSTNEKLFF.

The CDR3 loop is CASSEQGADEQYF. The CDR3, as DNA: TGTGCCAGCAGCGAACAGGGGGCGGACGAGCAGTACTTC. The genes are TRBV19 and TRBJ2-7; 9 positions match TRBD1. J gave up 5 bases and V 9 bases, and 8 bases lay outside the gene matches. The CDR3 is 13 amino acids. CDR1 and CDR2 (germline): LNHDA, SQIVND (reference sequence). The full variable domain, completed using reference TRBV19 and TRBJ2-7, is DGGITQSPKYLFRKEGQNVTLSCEQNLNHDAMYWYRQDPGQGLRLIYYSQIVNDFQKGDIAEGYSVSREKKESFPLTVTSAQKNPTAFYLCASSEQGADEQYFGPGTRLTVT.

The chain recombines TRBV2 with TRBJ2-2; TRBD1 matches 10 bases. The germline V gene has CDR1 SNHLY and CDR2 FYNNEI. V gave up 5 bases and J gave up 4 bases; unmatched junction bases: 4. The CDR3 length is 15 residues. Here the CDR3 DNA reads TGTGCCAGCAGTTCGACAGGGGGCGGCACCGGGGAGCTGTTTTTT. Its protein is CASSSTGGGTGELFF.

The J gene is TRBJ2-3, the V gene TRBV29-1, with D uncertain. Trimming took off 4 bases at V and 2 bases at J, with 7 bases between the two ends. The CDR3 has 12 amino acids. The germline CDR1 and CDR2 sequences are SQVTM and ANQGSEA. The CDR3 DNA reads TGCAGCGTTGTCGGTCTCACAGATACGCAGTATTTT. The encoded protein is CSVVGLTDTQYF.

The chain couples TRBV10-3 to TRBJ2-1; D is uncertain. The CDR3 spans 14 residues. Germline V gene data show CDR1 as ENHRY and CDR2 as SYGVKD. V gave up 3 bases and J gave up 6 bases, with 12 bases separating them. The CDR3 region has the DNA TGTGCCATCAGTGAAACGCCGGGCTCCAATGAGCAGTTCTTC. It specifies CAISETPGSNEQFF.

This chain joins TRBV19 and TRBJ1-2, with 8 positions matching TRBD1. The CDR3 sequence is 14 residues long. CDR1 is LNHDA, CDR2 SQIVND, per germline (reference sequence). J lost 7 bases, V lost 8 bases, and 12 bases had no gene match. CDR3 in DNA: TGTGCCAGTGGGCAGGGGGCGCAAAGAGGTGGCTACACCTTC. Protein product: CASGQGAQRGGYTF.

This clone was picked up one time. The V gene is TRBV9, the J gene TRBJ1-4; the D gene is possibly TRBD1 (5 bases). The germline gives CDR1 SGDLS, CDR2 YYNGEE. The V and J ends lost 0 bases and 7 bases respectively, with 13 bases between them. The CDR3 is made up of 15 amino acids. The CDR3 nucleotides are TGTGCCAGCAGCGTAGGGGGACCCAAAGGTGAAAAACTGTTTTTT. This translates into CASSVGGPKGEKLFF. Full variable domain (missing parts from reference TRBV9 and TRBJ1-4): DSGVTQTPKHLITATGQRVTLRCSPRSGDLSVYWYQQSLDQGLQFLIQYYNGEERAKGNILERFSAQQFPDLHSELNLSSLELGDSALYFCASSVGGPKGEKLFFGSGTQLSVL.

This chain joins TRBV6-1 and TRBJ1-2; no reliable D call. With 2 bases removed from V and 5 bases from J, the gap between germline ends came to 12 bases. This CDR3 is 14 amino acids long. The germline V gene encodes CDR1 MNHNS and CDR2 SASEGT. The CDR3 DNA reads TGTGCCAGCAGTGAATACGGCAGTACTTATGGCTACACCTTC. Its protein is CASSEYGSTYGYTF.

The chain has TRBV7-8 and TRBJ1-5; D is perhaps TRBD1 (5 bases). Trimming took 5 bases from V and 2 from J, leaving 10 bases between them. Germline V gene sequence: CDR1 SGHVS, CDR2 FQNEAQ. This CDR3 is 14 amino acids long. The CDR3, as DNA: TGTGCCAGCAGCCCCCTGGGGGGCAATCAGCCCCAGCATTTT. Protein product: CASSPLGGNQPQHF.

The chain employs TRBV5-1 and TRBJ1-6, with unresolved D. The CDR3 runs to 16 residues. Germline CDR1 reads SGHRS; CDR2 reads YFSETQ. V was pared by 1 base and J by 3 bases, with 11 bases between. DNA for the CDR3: TGCGCCAGCAGCTTGACGGGATCGGTCTATAATTCACCCCTCCACTTT. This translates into CASSLTGSVYNSPLHF. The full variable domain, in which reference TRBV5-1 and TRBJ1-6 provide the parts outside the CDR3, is KAGVTQTPRYLIKTRGQQVTLSCSPISGHRSVSWYQQTPGQGLQFLFEYFSETQRNKGNFPGRFSGRQFSNSRSEMNVSTLELGDSALYLCASSLTGSVYNSPLHFGNGTRLTVT.

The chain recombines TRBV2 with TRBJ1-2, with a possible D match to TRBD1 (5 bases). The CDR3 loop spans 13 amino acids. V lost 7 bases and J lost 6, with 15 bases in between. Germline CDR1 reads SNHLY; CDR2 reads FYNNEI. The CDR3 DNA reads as TGTGCCAGCACTAACAGGCCTTCTAATGGCTACACCTTC. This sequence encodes CASTNRPSNGYTF.

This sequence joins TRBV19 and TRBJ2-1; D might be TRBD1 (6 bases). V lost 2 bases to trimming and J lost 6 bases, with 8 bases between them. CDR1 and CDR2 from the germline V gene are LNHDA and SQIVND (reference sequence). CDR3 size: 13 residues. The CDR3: CASSIPTGNEQFF. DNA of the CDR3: TGTGCCAGTAGTATACCGACAGGCAATGAGCAGTTCTTC.

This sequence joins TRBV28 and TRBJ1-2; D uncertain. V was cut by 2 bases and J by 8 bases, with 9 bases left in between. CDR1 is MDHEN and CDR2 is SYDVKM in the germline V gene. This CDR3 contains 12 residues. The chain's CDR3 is CASSLQVQGYTF. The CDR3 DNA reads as TGTGCCAGCAGTTTACAGGTTCAAGGCTACACCTTC.

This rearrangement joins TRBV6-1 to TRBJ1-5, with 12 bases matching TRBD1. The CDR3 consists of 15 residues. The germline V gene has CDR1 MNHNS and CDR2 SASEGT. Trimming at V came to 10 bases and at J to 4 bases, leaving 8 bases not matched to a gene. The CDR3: CATRDRGLGNQPQHF. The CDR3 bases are TGTGCCACTCGGGACAGGGGGCTCGGGAATCAGCCCCAGCATTTT.

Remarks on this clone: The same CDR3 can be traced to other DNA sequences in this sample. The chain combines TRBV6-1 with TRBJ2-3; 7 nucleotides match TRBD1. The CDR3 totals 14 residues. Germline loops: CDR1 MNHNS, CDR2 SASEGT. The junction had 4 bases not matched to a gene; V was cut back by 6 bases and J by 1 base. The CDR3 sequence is CASRRQGGTDTQYF. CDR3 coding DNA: TGTGCCAGCAGGCGACAGGGCGGCACAGATACGCAGTATTTT.

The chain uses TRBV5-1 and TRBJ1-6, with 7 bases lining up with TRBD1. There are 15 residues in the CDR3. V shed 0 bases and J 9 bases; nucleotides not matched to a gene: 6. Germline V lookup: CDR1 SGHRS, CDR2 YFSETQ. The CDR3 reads CASSLEGTDFSPLHF. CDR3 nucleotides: TGCGCCAGCAGCTTGGAAGGGACAGATTTTTCACCCCTCCACTTT. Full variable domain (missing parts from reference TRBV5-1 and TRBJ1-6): KAGVTQTPRYLIKTRGQQVTLSCSPISGHRSVSWYQQTPGQGLQFLFEYFSETQRNKGNFPGRFSGRQFSNSRSEMNVSTLELGDSALYLCASSLEGTDFSPLHFGNGTRLTVT.

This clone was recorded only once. The CDR3 DNA reads as TGTGCCAGTAGTATAAGCGGGGGGCCTGCAGATACGCAGTATTTT. Translation: CASSISGGPADTQYF. The chain carries TRBV19 and TRBJ2-3; TRBD2 agrees at 9 bases. CDR3 length equals 15 residues. V was pared by 2 bases and J by 4 bases, with 4 bases of the junction left unmatched. Germline CDR1 reads LNHDA; CDR2 reads SQIVND (reference sequence).

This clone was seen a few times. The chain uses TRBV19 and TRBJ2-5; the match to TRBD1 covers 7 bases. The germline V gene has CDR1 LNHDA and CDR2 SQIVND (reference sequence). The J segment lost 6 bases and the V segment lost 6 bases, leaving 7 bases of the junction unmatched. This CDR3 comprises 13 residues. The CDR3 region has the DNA TGTGCCAGTAGCCAACAGGGGACCAAGACCCAGTACTTC. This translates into CASSQQGTKTQYF.

CDR3 sequence reads: CASSLDLVAGMNEQFF. CDR3 nucleotide sequence: TGTGCCAGCAGCTTAGACCTCGTAGCGGGAATGAATGAGCAGTTCTTC. The chain couples TRBV11-2 to TRBJ2-1, with TRBD2 matching over 8 bases. This CDR3 region has 16 residues. Per germline, CDR1 SGHAT and CDR2 FQNNGV. V was pared by 0 bases and J by 7 bases, with 8 bases of the junction left unmatched. The whole variable domain, remainder taken from reference TRBV11-2 and TRBJ2-1, is EAGVAQSPRYKIIEKRQSVAFWCNPISGHATLYWYQQILGQGPKLLIQFQNNGVVDDSQLPKDRFSAERLKGVDSTLKIQPAKLEDSAVYLCASSLDLVAGMNEQFFGPGTRLTVL.